This T cell receptor beta chain was recorded in a study of cytomegalovirus exposure and HLA in healthy donors. Whole-study context: For the approximately 390 genotyped donors, roughly 80% fell within the Caucasian-associated ancestry cluster.

This CDR3 has 14 amino acids. Germline values: CDR1 MGHRA, CDR2 YSYEKL. V was cut by 8 bases and J by 2 bases, with 14 bases left in between. Study findings and constraints: Presence/absence analyses took donor sequencing depth as roughly uniform.

Primers included in the PCR were 60 Vbeta and 13 Jbeta primers. Libraries were prepared by immunoSEQ multiplex PCR; TCRdb keeps only in-frame clonotypes and omits some of them. The table shows approximately 160,000 clones, with roughly 80% occurring only once. This clone was seen just once. The target antigen is unknown. This receptor was identified in a human donor in good health. What was sequenced was PBMCs. V usage is TRBV4-1 and J usage is TRBJ2-3; D may be TRBD1 (6 bases). CDR3 sequence: CASRDTQYTDTQYF. The CDR3 DNA is TGCGCCAGCCGGGACACGCAATACACAGATACGCAGTATTTT.